These 31 T cell receptor beta chains came from one sample sequenced in a study of control samples from healthy donors and cancer patients (dated by TCRdb to the early 2020s). Receptor amplification or capture employed the immunoSEQ multiplex PCR assay. The source is immuneACCESS, and TCRdb retained only in-frame sequences with V and J called. Part of the clones is not carried over; for the studies checked, unresolved V genes explain less than half of this, and the remainder is unexplained. The sample yields 45,000 or so clones; 87% were counted once. The biggest ten clones account for about a tenth of the sample. Specimen: PBMCs. Receptors originate from a woman aged 60-70 years with lung cancer.

This sequence joins TRBV5-5 and TRBJ2-2, with D tentatively TRBD1 (5 bases). From germline, CDR1 is SGHKS and CDR2 YYEKEE (reference sequence). Trimming took 2 bases from V and 8 from J, leaving 16 bases between them. This CDR3 spans 15 amino acids. The CDR3 sequence: CASSLGAPGMGELFF. The CDR3 DNA follows: TGTGCCAGCAGCTTAGGGGCACCCGGTATGGGGGAGCTGTTTTTT.

The chain has TRBV30 and TRBJ2-3; TRBD1 agrees at 8 bases. J lost 4 bases, V lost 4 bases, and 4 bases had no gene match. Germline values: CDR1 GTSNPN, CDR2 SVGIG (reference sequence). The CDR3 loop spans 13 amino acids. The CDR3, as DNA: TGTGCCTGGACACAGGGGGGTCCAGATACGCAGTATTTT. It yields the protein CAWTQGGPDTQYF.

The V call is TRBV19, the J call TRBJ2-3; D ambiguous. V lost 4 bases and J lost 1, with 9 bases in between. CDR1 and CDR2 from the germline V gene are LNHDA and SQIVND (reference sequence). CDR3 length: 14 amino acids. CDR3: CASSSQLGTDTQYF. In DNA form, the CDR3 reads TGTGCCAGTAGTAGCCAGCTCGGCACAGATACGCAGTATTTT.

The chain is built from TRBV12-5 and TRBJ1-6, with 7 bases fitting TRBD1. CDR1 is LGHNT, CDR2 FRNRAP, per germline. This CDR3 is 18 amino acids long. J gave up 4 bases and V 3 bases, and 12 bases lay outside the gene matches. CDR3 residues: CASGLDLPGTDYNSPLHF. The CDR3 DNA follows: TGTGCTAGTGGTTTAGACCTTCCCGGGACAGATTATAATTCACCCCTCCACTTT.

In its sample, this clone was seen a few times. The CDR3 loop is CASSPGTRNSPLHF. The CDR3, as DNA: TGTGCCAGCAGCCCCGGGACGAGGAATTCACCCCTCCACTTT. The chain joins TRBV5-4 to TRBJ1-6, with a tentative D call TRBD1 (5 bases). CDR3 length equals 14 residues. V lost 4 bases and J 7 bases, leaving 12 bases between the germline ends. CDR1 and CDR2 (germline): SGHNT, YYREEE (reference sequence). Full variable domain (rest looked up from reference TRBV5-4 and TRBJ1-6): ETGVTQSPTHLIKTRGQQVTLRCSSQSGHNTVSWYQQALGQGPQFIFQYYREEENGRGNFPPRFSGLQFPNYSSELNVNALELDDSALYLCASSPGTRNSPLHFGNGTRLTVT.

The chain carries TRBV5-4 and TRBJ1-1; 8 bases are shared with TRBD1. V gave up 4 bases and J gave up 0 bases; unmatched junction bases: 11. Germline-derived CDR1 and CDR2 are SGHNT and YYREEE (reference sequence). The CDR3 length is 17 residues. CDR3 in amino acids: CASSPNQGASMNTEAFF. The CDR3 DNA reads TGTGCCAGCAGCCCTAACCAGGGGGCTTCCATGAACACTGAAGCTTTCTTT.

J is TRBJ2-7 and V is TRBV6-5; tentatively, D is TRBD2 (6 bases). V was trimmed by 11 bases and J by 2 bases, leaving 19 bases between them. The V gene's germline CDR1 is MNHEY and CDR2 SVGAGI. The CDR3 is made up of 14 amino acids. This chain's CDR3 is CAGGEDHSPYEQYF. Here the CDR3 DNA reads TGTGCCGGCGGGGAGGATCACAGCCCCTACGAGCAGTACTTC.

V is TRBV4-2 and J is TRBJ2-3; D is ambiguous. CDR1 is LGHNA, CDR2 YNFKEQ, per germline. This CDR3 spans 15 amino acids. The V gene lost 0 bases and the J gene lost 0 bases, with 7 bases spanning the gap. CDR3 DNA: TGTGCCAGCAGCCAAGATAGGCTTAGCACAGATACGCAGTATTTT. This encodes CASSQDRLSTDTQYF.

The V and J genes are TRBV11-3 and TRBJ2-5, with 7 positions matching TRBD2. This CDR3 has 13 residues. Germline loops: CDR1 SGHNT, CDR2 YENEEA. Losses at the gene ends were 1 base for V and 4 bases for J; bases not matched to a gene: 0. The CDR3 sequence is CASSLGLAETQYF. CDR3 DNA sequence: TGTGCCAGCAGCTTAGGACTAGCAGAGACCCAGTACTTC.

V and J are TRBV19 and TRBJ2-7; 7 nucleotides line up with TRBD2. Germline values: CDR1 LNHDA, CDR2 SQIVND (reference sequence). The CDR3 consists of 16 residues. V lost 8 bases and J lost 0; bases outside the gene matches: 13. The CDR3 DNA is TGTGCCAGTGGGCCTAATGTGGGAGGGACCTCCTACGAGCAGTACTTC. Protein: CASGPNVGGTSYEQYF.

About this clone itself: Other DNA sequences in this specimen translate into the identical CDR3. The chain employs TRBV30 and TRBJ2-7, with TRBD1 as a possible D gene (7 bases). Germline assignment: CDR1 GTSNPN and CDR2 SVGIG (reference sequence). V was trimmed by 0 bases and J by 2 bases, leaving 11 bases between them. The CDR3 has 14 amino acids. Written as DNA, the CDR3 is TGTGCCTGGAGTGTAGGCGGGACAGCCTACGAGCAGTACTTC. The encoded protein is CAWSVGGTAYEQYF.

V and J are TRBV19 and TRBJ1-1, with D perhaps TRBD1 (6 bases). Deletions cut 7 bases from V and 2 bases from J, with 17 bases between. CDR1 and CDR2 (germline): LNHDA, SQIVND (reference sequence). The CDR3 covers 15 residues. CDR3 coding DNA: TGTGCCAGTACCTCACAAGGACAGTTAAACACTGAAGCTTTCTTT. Translation: CASTSQGQLNTEAFF.

V usage is TRBV6-5 and J usage is TRBJ1-4; no clear D. Germline lookup yields CDR1 MNHEY and CDR2 SVGAGI. This CDR3 is built from 14 residues. The V end lost 5 bases, the J end lost 0 bases, and 7 bases lay between the germline ends. DNA for the CDR3: TGTGCCAGCAGTAGAGATGCAACTAATGAAAAACTGTTTTTT. It codes for CASSRDATNEKLFF.

The CDR3 region has the DNA TGTGCCAGCAGCTTAGAAGGACGGGAAGCTTTCTTT. Amino acids: CASSLEGREAFF. The chain joins TRBV7-9 to TRBJ1-1; D unclear. The V end was cut by 1 base, the J end by 8 bases, with 8 bases between. Germline loops: CDR1 SEHNR, CDR2 FQNEAQ (reference sequence). This CDR3 is built from 12 residues.

The gene calls are TRBV19 and TRBJ2-5, with TRBD1 matching over 8 bases. J was trimmed by 4 bases and V by 4 bases; bases with no gene match: 2. Germline CDR1 LNHDA, CDR2 SQIVND (reference sequence). The CDR3 sequence is 13 residues long. CDR3 in DNA: TGTGCCAGTAGTAGAGGGACAGGAGAGACCCAGTACTTC. Its protein is CASSRGTGETQYF.

The chain is built from TRBV4-1 and TRBJ2-7; either TRBD1 or TRBD2 may fit D (5 bases each). Germline assignment: CDR1 MGHRA and CDR2 YSYEKL. CDR3 size: 17 residues. V was shortened by 1 base and J by 5 bases, with 21 bases between the two germline ends. CDR3 region: CASSQVNIGTPRDEQYF. Written as DNA, the CDR3 is TGCGCCAGCAGCCAAGTCAATATCGGGACCCCACGAGACGAGCAGTACTTC.

This clone was recorded only once. This sequence joins TRBV13 and TRBJ2-3; TRBD2 is a possible D gene (5 bases). The length of the CDR3 is 16 residues. V shed 0 bases and J shed 8 bases, with 18 bases lying between them. Germline CDR1 and CDR2: PRHDT and FYEKMQ (reference sequence). CDR3 in DNA: TGTGCCAGCAGCTTAGGCCCTAGAAGAGCGGATCGTACGCAGTATTTT. It yields the protein CASSLGPRRADRTQYF.

The J gene is TRBJ2-1, the V gene TRBV4-1; perhaps D is TRBD1 or TRBD2 (6 bases each). Germline assignment: CDR1 MGHRA and CDR2 YSYEKL. The CDR3 is 15 residues long. The V end was cut by 6 bases, the J end by 9 bases, with 21 bases between. The CDR3 protein is CASSLEGLRGGEQFF. The CDR3 DNA follows: TGCGCCAGCAGTCTAGAGGGACTCAGGGGTGGTGAGCAGTTCTTC.

This clone was detected once. J is TRBJ1-1 and V is TRBV19; D not certain. V was clipped by 3 bases and J by 3 bases, with 8 bases between them. This CDR3 is 13 amino acids long. The V gene's germline CDR1 is LNHDA and CDR2 SQIVND (reference sequence). CDR3 DNA sequence: TGTGCCAGTAGTATGGCCAGCCACACTGAAGCTTTCTTT. Protein sequence: CASSMASHTEAFF.

The J gene is TRBJ1-1, the V gene TRBV15; maybe TRBD1 (6 bases). Germline V CDR1 and CDR2: LNHNV, YYDKDF (reference sequence). V lost 0 bases and J lost 1, with 9 bases in between. This CDR3 has 15 residues. The CDR3 loop reads CATSRESGQNTEAFF. The CDR3 DNA reads as TGTGCCACCAGCAGAGAGTCGGGACAGAACACTGAAGCTTTCTTT.

The rearrangement joins TRBV5-4 to TRBJ2-5; perhaps TRBD2 as D (6 bases). V shed 4 bases and J shed 5 bases, with 15 bases lying between them. The CDR3 runs to 14 residues. The germline gives CDR1 SGHNT, CDR2 YYREEE (reference sequence). The CDR3 nucleotides are TGTGCCAGCAGCATAATAGCGGATGCGGAGACCCAGTACTTC. It translates to CASSIIADAETQYF.

V usage is TRBV2 and J usage is TRBJ1-1; TRBD1 matches at 9 bases. Trimming cost V 7 bases and J 5 bases; bases outside gene matches: 11. This CDR3 is 15 amino acids long. Germline lookup yields CDR1 SNHLY and CDR2 FYNNEI. CDR3 sequence reads: CASTSDVTGGTEAFF. The CDR3 DNA follows: TGTGCCAGCACCTCCGATGTGACAGGGGGAACTGAAGCTTTCTTT.

V usage is TRBV7-9 and J usage is TRBJ2-2, with D unclear. V dropped 4 bases and J dropped 7 bases, with 4 bases sitting between them. Germline assignment: CDR1 SEHNR and CDR2 FQNEAQ (reference sequence). The CDR3 is made up of 11 amino acids. The CDR3, as DNA: TGTGCCAGCAGCTCGGACGGGGAGCTGTTTTTT. Amino acids: CASSSDGELFF.

This rearrangement joins TRBV19 to TRBJ2-5; 9 positions match TRBD1. V was pared by 6 bases and J by 6 bases, with 8 bases of the junction left unmatched. CDR1 and CDR2 (germline): LNHDA, SQIVND (reference sequence). This CDR3 is 14 amino acids long. CDR3 bases: TGTGCCAGTAGACGGGACAGGGCATCGAAGACCCAGTACTTC. It yields the protein CASRRDRASKTQYF.

The chain couples TRBV7-3 to TRBJ2-3, with D tentatively TRBD1 or TRBD2 (5 bases each). CDR3 size: 15 residues. V lost 5 bases to trimming and J lost 4 bases, with 16 bases between them. The germline V gene has CDR1 SGHTA and CDR2 FQGTGA. CDR3 protein: CASSPAGARSDTQYF. DNA for the CDR3: TGTGCCAGCAGCCCCGCCGGGGCGCGATCAGATACGCAGTATTTT.

This chain uses TRBV11-2 with TRBJ1-3, with TRBD1 matching 10 bases. CDR3 length equals 13 residues. Trimming at V came to 5 bases and at J to 9 bases, leaving 4 bases not matched to a gene. Germline V gene sequence: CDR1 SGHAT, CDR2 FQNNGV. The CDR3 loop reads CASSGDRGGTIYF. The CDR3 DNA follows: TGTGCCAGCAGCGGGGACAGGGGAGGCACCATATATTTT.

This chain links TRBV7-9 with TRBJ1-1; 10 bases fit TRBD1. J gave up 4 bases and V 5 bases, and 1 base lay outside the gene matches. Per the germline V gene, CDR1 is SEHNR and CDR2 is FQNEAQ (reference sequence). The CDR3 totals 13 residues. CDR3 DNA sequence: TGTGCCAGCAGCCGGACAGGGGGCACTGAAGCTTTCTTT. This translates into CASSRTGGTEAFF.

The CDR3: CASSSGSGISSYEQYF. The CDR3 nucleotides are TGTGCCAGCAGCTCGGGGAGCGGGATTAGCTCCTACGAGCAGTACTTC. The gene calls are TRBV7-2 and TRBJ2-7; 7 bases fit TRBD2. The CDR3 length is 16 residues. The junction had 9 bases not matched to a gene; V was cut back by 4 bases and J by 0 bases. Germline CDR1 reads SGHTA; CDR2 reads FQGNSA.

The chain links TRBV5-1 to TRBJ1-5; D is possibly TRBD1 (5 bases). The V end lost 0 bases, the J end lost 6 bases, and 16 bases lay between the germline ends. Looked up from germline, CDR1 is SGHRS and CDR2 is YFSETQ. The length of the CDR3 is 16 residues. In DNA, the CDR3 is TGCGCCAGCAGCTTGGAAGGGGCCAGGGACGGTCAGCCCCAGCATTTT. This translates into CASSLEGARDGQPQHF.

V is TRBV5-4 and J is TRBJ2-5, with TRBD2 matching over 7 bases. Germline CDR1 is SGHNT and CDR2 is YYREEE (reference sequence). This CDR3 contains 14 residues. After removal of 2 bases from V and 2 bases from J, the junction contained 3 bases not matched to a gene. CDR3 loop: CASSLSGMQETQYF. The CDR3 nucleotides read TGTGCCAGCAGCTTAAGCGGGATGCAAGAGACCCAGTACTTC.

This chain's CDR3 is CASSVAGSGSSEQFF. The CDR3 nucleotides read TGTGCCAGCAGCGTAGCTGGTAGCGGGAGCTCTGAGCAGTTCTTC. The chain recombines TRBV9 with TRBJ2-1, with 9 bases aligning to TRBD2. The CDR3 is made up of 15 amino acids. From germline, CDR1 is SGDLS and CDR2 YYNGEE. J was trimmed by 9 bases and V by 0 bases; bases with no gene match: 7.